This T cell receptor (beta chain) was obtained from a study of blood T cell repertoires in COVID-19. Trimming at V came to 4 bases and at J to 8 bases, leaving 8 bases not matched to a gene. Germline-derived CDR1 and CDR2 are ENHRY and SYGVKD. This CDR3 has 15 residues. This table comes from immunoSEQ multiplex PCR, and its TCRdb copy is limited to in-frame clones, with some not included. The top ten hold roughly 1.6% of the sample, which has about 320,000 clones, 86% seen once. The TCR sequence derives from a woman aged 45-65 years with acute or convalescent COVID-19. Sequenced material: peripheral blood. The chain has TRBV10-3 and TRBJ2-1, with 10 bases lining up with TRBD2. The CDR3 protein is CAISGEAGGNDEQFF. CDR3 DNA: TGTGCCATCAGTGGGGAAGCGGGAGGGAACGATGAGCAGTTCTTC.